The entry below describes one T cell receptor (beta chain). Its target is not known. The data were produced by immunoSEQ multiplex PCR, yet TCRdb's version contains in-frame clones alone and is incomplete. The table has 55,000 to 70,000 clones, roughly 88% seen once. CDR1 MDHEN and CDR2 SYDVKM come from the germline V gene. The CDR3 is 11 residues long. The germline V and J ends were trimmed by 3 bases and 7 bases, with 1 base remaining between them. This entry belongs to a study of OX40 agonist ivuxolimab in advanced cancers. General observations from the study: Expansion of clones was among the lowest in partial responders at 0.1-3.0 mg/kg.

The receptor's source is an adult with an advanced solid tumor such as melanoma, head and neck, liver or kidney cancer. The sequencing used CD4+ or CD8+ T cells sorted from blood, collected in a trial of the OX40 agonist ivuxolimab. The V and J genes are TRBV28 and TRBJ1-6; D unresolved. The CDR3 sequence: CASSFNSPLHF. The CDR3, as DNA: TGTGCCAGCAGTTTCAATTCACCCCTCCACTTT.